One TCR beta chain is described in this entry. This sample was taken from a study of control samples from healthy donors and cancer patients. Measured with immunoSEQ multiplex PCR; TCRdb has only the in-frame clones, and not every one. The data contain under 200,000 clones, 94% of them singletons. Germline CDR1 reads SGHRS; CDR2 reads YFSETQ. This CDR3 region has 14 residues. V was shortened by 0 bases and J by 5 bases, with 11 bases between the two germline ends. The gene calls are TRBV5-1 and TRBJ1-2; D unclear. This sequence was found in a woman aged 40 to 49 in good health. The sample was blood. The DNA for the CDR3 is TGCGCCAGCAGCTTGGAGGGAGAACCTTATGGCTACACCTTC. Translated: CASSLEGEPYGYTF.